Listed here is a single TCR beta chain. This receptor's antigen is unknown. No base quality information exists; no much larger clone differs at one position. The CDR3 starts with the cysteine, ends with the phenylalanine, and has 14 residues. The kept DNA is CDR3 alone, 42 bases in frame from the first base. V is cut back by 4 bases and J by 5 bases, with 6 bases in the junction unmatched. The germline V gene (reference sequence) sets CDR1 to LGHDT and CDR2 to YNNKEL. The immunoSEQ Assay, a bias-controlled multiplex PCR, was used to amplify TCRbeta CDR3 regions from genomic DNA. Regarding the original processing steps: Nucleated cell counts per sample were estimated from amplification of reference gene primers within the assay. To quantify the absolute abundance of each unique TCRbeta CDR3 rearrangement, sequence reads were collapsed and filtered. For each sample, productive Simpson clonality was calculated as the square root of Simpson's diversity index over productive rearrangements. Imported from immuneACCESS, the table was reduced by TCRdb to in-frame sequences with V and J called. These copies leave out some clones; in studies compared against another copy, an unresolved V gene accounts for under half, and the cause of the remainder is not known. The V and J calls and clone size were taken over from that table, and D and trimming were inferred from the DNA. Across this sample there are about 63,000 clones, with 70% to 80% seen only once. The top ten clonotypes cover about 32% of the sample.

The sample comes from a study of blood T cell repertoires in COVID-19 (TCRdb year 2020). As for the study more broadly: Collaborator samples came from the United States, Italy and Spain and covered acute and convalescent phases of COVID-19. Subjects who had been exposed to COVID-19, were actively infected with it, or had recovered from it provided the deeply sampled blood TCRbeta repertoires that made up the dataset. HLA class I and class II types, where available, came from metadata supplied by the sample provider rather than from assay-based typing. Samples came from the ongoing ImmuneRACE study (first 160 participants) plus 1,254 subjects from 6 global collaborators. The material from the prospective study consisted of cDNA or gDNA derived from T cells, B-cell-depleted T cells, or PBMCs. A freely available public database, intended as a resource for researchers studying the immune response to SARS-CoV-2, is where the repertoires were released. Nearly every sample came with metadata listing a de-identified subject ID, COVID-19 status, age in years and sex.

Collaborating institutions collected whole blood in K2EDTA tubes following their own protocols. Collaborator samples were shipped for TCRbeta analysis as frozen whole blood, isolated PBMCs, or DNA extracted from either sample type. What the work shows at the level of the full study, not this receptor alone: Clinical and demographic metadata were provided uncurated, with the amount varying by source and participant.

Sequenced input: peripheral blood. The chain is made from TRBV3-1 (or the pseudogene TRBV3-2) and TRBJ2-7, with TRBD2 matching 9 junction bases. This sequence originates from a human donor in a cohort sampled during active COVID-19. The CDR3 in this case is CASSLSGSKDEQYF. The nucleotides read TGTGCCAGCAGCCTTAGCGGGAGTAAGGACGAGCAGTACTTC.